The 16 T cell receptor beta chains listed next were all sequenced from one sample in a study of T cells in Graves' hyperthyroidism and ophthalmopathy. There were TCR beta CDR3 regions amplified from RNA transcripts. HTBI primers drove first-round RT-PCR of the TCR CDR3. TCRdb ran MiXCR on the multiplex PCR reads and lists one entry per CDR3 protein. This table has some 490,000 distinct CDR3 sequences, around 16% appearing once. Sequencing was done on a sample of blood. The receptor set was obtained from a woman in her twenties or thirties with Graves' ophthalmopathy.

J is TRBJ2-5 and V is TRBV20-1, with TRBD2 matching over 12 bases. J was trimmed by 5 bases and V by 6 bases; bases with no gene match: 10. This CDR3 region has 15 residues. Germline loops: CDR1 DFQATT, CDR2 SNEGSKA (reference sequence). In DNA form, the CDR3 reads TGCAGTGCCAGGGGAGGACTAGCGGGAAGGGAGACCCAGTACTTC. This sequence encodes CSARGGLAGRETQYF.

This clonotype was observed many times. The chain uses TRBV11-2 and TRBJ2-3, with D tentatively TRBD1 (5 bases). The CDR3 runs 15 residues. Trimming took 0 bases from V and 9 from J, leaving 16 bases between them. The germline CDR1 and CDR2 sequences are SGHAT and FQNNGV. The CDR3 here is CASSLEPGPLLTQYF. CDR3 sequence (DNA): TGTGCCAGCAGCTTAGAACCAGGGCCGCTTCTCACGCAGTATTTT.

The chain couples TRBV20-1 to TRBJ2-1; D uncertain. CDR1 is DFQATT and CDR2 is SNEGSKA in the germline V gene (reference sequence). The V end was cut by 1 base, the J end by 5 bases, with 15 bases between. The CDR3 has 15 amino acids. The CDR3 protein is CSARGDIPLNNEQFF. For the CDR3, the DNA is TGCAGTGCTAGAGGCGACATCCCACTGAACAATGAGCAGTTCTTC.

This clonotype turned up a few times. The V gene is TRBV7-9, the J gene TRBJ2-7; the match to TRBD2 covers 13 bases. With V trimmed by 5 bases and J by 3 bases, 16 bases remained unmatched. The CDR3 is made up of 19 amino acids. Germline V gene sequence: CDR1 SEHNR, CDR2 FQNEAQ (reference sequence). Here the CDR3 DNA reads TGTGCCAGCAGCCTCCCTCTACTAGCGGGAGGGCCAGGAGGCTACGAGCAGTACTTC. This codes for CASSLPLLAGGPGGYEQYF.

To note about this clonotype: A much more abundant neighbour one base away suggests this may be a read error. The CDR3 is CSANDYSREQFF. CDR3 coding DNA: TGCAGTGCTAACGACTATTCGCGGGAGCAGTTCTTC. The chain has TRBV20-1 and TRBJ2-1; D may be TRBD2 (5 bases). CDR3 length: 12 amino acids. The germline gives CDR1 DFQATT, CDR2 SNEGSKA (reference sequence). V dropped 4 bases and J dropped 10 bases, with 14 bases sitting between them.

The rearrangement links TRBV10-3 to TRBJ1-4, with TRBD1 matching 8 bases. The germline CDR1 and CDR2 sequences are ENHRY and SYGVKD. J was trimmed by 3 bases and V by 8 bases; bases with no gene match: 2. This CDR3 contains 13 residues. The CDR3 region has the DNA TGTGCCATCGGGGACAGGCCTAATGAAAAACTGTTTTTT. Protein sequence: CAIGDRPNEKLFF.

There are many counts of this clonotype. The CDR3 DNA sequence: TGTGCCAGCTCAACCGGGTTGTACGAGCAGTACTTC. Its translation is CASSTGLYEQYF. The chain couples TRBV18 to TRBJ2-7; no reliable D call. CDR3 length: 12 amino acids. V lost 5 bases and J lost 4, with 9 bases in between. CDR1 and CDR2 (germline): KGHSH, LQKENI.

The genes are TRBV10-2 and TRBJ2-3; 8 bases are shared with TRBD1. The CDR3 sequence is 16 residues long. Germline-derived CDR1 and CDR2 are WSHSY and SAAADI. J was trimmed by 4 bases and V by 8 bases; bases with no gene match: 14. CDR3 loop: CASPWGQVVRADTQYF. CDR3 DNA sequence: TGCGCCAGCCCGTGGGGACAGGTGGTTAGGGCAGATACGCAGTATTTT.

Note on this clonotype: A read error may produce the germline difference seen at one junction end. Written as DNA, the CDR3 is TGCGCCAGCAGTCGGGACAGCAGCACTGAAGCTTTCTTT. Residues: CASSRDSSTEAFF. The chain employs TRBV7-9 and TRBJ1-1; 7 bases agree with TRBD1. Germline V lookup: CDR1 SEHNR, CDR2 FQNEAQ (reference sequence). The CDR3 runs 13 residues.

A remark on this clonotype: A much larger clone sits a single nucleotide away, making a read error possible. The V call is TRBV2, the J call TRBJ1-5, with a weak D call TRBD1 (5 bases). Germline V gives CDR1 SNHLY, CDR2 FYNNEI. The CDR3 runs 14 residues. The CDR3 bases are TGTGTCAGCAGTGCCGAGGGGCCCAATCAGCCCCAGCATTTT. Translation gives CVSSAEGPNQPQHF. Variable domain in full (rest from reference TRBV2 and TRBJ1-5): EPEVTQTPSHQVTQMGQEVILRCVPISNHLYFYWYRQILGQKVEFLVSFYNNEISEKSEIFDDQFSVERPDGSNFTLKIRSTKLEDSAMYFCVSSAEGPNQPQHFGDGTRLSIL.

This clonotype was detected only a few times. V usage is TRBV10-3 and J usage is TRBJ1-1, with no clear D. Germline-derived CDR1 and CDR2 are ENHRY and SYGVKD. The CDR3 covers 11 residues. CDR3 protein: CATTSDTEAFF. Here the CDR3 DNA reads TGTGCGACCACCTCGGACACTGAAGCTTTCTTT.

This clonotype has more than one count but fewer than ten. The chain couples TRBV19 to TRBJ1-5; no clear D gene. This CDR3 comprises 15 residues. V lost 1 base and J 3 bases, leaving 10 bases between the germline ends. Germline CDR1 reads LNHDA; CDR2 reads SQIVND (reference sequence). The CDR3 DNA is TGTGCCAGTAGTATAGGAGCGGGCTTCAATCAGCCCCAGCATTTT. The encoded protein is CASSIGAGFNQPQHF.

In this sample, this clonotype turned up a few times. The chain carries TRBV27 and TRBJ2-1, with D possibly TRBD1 on 6 matching bases. V lost 7 bases to trimming and J lost 8 bases, with 15 bases between them. CDR1 MNHEY and CDR2 SMNVEV come from the germline V gene (reference sequence). The CDR3 is 13 amino acids. As DNA, the CDR3 is TGTGCCAGCAAAAATACAGGGTCGTATGAGCAGTTCTTC. This encodes CASKNTGSYEQFF.

This clonotype was counted many times. This chain connects TRBV18 to TRBJ1-1, with 7 nucleotides matching TRBD1. V lost 4 bases and J lost 9; bases outside the gene matches: 11. The CDR3 is 14 amino acids. Per germline, CDR1 KGHSH and CDR2 LQKENI. The CDR3 coding sequence is TGTGCCAGCTCACAAAGGGACAGCGGAACCAAAGCTTTCTTT. As protein: CASSQRDSGTKAFF.

The chain is built from TRBV6-1 and TRBJ2-4; D is possibly TRBD1 or TRBD2 (5 bases each). V shed 6 bases and J shed 5 bases, with 17 bases lying between them. The CDR3 sequence is 15 residues long. In germline, CDR1 is MNHNS, CDR2 SASEGT. This CDR3 reads CASSPTAGTQNIQYF. CDR3 coding DNA: TGTGCCAGCAGCCCGACCGCCGGGACCCAAAACATTCAGTACTTC.

The sample holds many counts of this clonotype. The J gene is TRBJ2-5, the V gene TRBV2; D might be TRBD1 or TRBD2, each matching 6 bases. With 10 bases removed from V and 5 bases from J, the gap between germline ends came to 20 bases. Germline CDR1 reads SNHLY; CDR2 reads FYNNEI. The CDR3 extends over 14 amino acids. The CDR3 DNA sequence: TGTGCCAACGGGGAGGACAGAAATCAGGAGACCCAGTACTTC. It codes for CANGEDRNQETQYF.